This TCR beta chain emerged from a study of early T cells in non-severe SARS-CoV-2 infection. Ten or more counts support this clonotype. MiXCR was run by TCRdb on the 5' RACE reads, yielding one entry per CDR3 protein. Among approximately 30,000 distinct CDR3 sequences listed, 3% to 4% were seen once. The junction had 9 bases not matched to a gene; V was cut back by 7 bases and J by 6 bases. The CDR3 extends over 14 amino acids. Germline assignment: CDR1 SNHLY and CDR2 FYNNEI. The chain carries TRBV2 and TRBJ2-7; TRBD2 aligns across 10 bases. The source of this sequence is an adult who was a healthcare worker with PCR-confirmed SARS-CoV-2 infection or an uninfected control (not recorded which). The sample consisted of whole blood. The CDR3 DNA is TGTGCCAGCACCACCGGGCTAGCGGGAGTCGAGCAGTACTTC. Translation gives CASTTGLAGVEQYF.